The 30 T cell receptor beta chains listed next were all sequenced from one sample in a study of metastatic and nonmetastatic thyroid tumors. TCRdb used MiXCR to call clones anew from the PCR reads. The sample has tens of thousands of clones, around 21% seen once. There were no patients who had received any treatment before thyroid surgery. The specimen was blood. The receptors were sampled from a female donor with papillary thyroid cancer or a benign thyroid nodule (not recorded which). Some clones in this sample may be carry-over from other donors' samples.

Points on this clone: An end of the junction does not agree with germline; a read error may underlie this. The chain joins TRBV24-1 to TRBJ2-2, with D perhaps TRBD2 (5 bases). The germline V gene encodes CDR1 KGHDR and CDR2 SFDVKD. The CDR3 has 16 residues. The CDR3: CATSDLGHGPTGDLFF. Here the CDR3 DNA reads TGTGCCACCAGTGATTTAGGGCATGGACCCACCGGGGATCTGTTTTTT.

This clone appeared a few times. This sequence joins TRBV12-3 or TRBV12-4 and TRBJ1-1; D gene ambiguous. The CDR3 runs to 12 residues. Trimming removed 2 bases at V and 6 bases at J, with 7 bases between. In nucleotides, the CDR3 is TGTGCCAGCAGTTTAAGGAAGGCTGAAGCTTTCTTT. As protein: CASSLRKAEAFF.

This clone has only a few counts. The DNA for the CDR3 is TGTGCCAGCGCATGGTATGGCTTCTATGATCAGTACTTC. Protein product: CASAWYGFYDQYF. This rearrangement joins TRBV6-1 to TRBJ2-7; no clear D. V lost 8 bases to trimming and J lost 10 bases, with 21 bases between them. CDR3 length: 13 amino acids. Germline loops: CDR1 MNHNS, CDR2 SASEGT.

The chain is built from TRBV11-2 and TRBJ2-1, with a tentative D call TRBD2 (5 bases). Between the trimmed V and J ends, which lost 2 bases and 6 bases, there was a span of 8 bases. The length of the CDR3 is 13 residues. CDR1 SGHAT and CDR2 FQNNGV come from the germline V gene. CDR3 nucleotide sequence: TGTGCCAGCAGCTTAAGTAGCGTCAATGAGCAGTTCTTC. It is translated as CASSLSSVNEQFF.

The V call is TRBV19, the J call TRBJ2-3, with TRBD1 as a possible D gene (6 bases). Germline V gene sequence: CDR1 LNHDA, CDR2 SQIVND (reference sequence). This CDR3 has 16 amino acids. V lost 6 bases, J lost 2 bases, and 18 bases lay in between. The CDR3 sequence: CASSRDIGRPTDTQYF. The CDR3 DNA follows: TGTGCCAGTAGCCGGGACATTGGGCGCCCCACAGATACGCAGTATTTT.

V and J are TRBV5-1 and TRBJ1-2, with D perhaps TRBD1 (5 bases). Trimming cost V 5 bases and J 5 bases, with 13 bases left between them. The CDR3 sequence is 13 residues long. The germline V gene encodes CDR1 SGHRS and CDR2 YFSETQ. This chain's CDR3 is CASRQGSSYGYTF. The CDR3 DNA follows: TGCGCCAGCAGGCAGGGCTCCTCTTATGGCTACACCTTC. Together with reference TRBV5-1 and TRBJ1-2, the CDR3 gives the full variable domain: KAGVTQTPRYLIKTRGQQVTLSCSPISGHRSVSWYQQTPGQGLQFLFEYFSETQRNKGNFPGRFSGRQFSNSRSEMNVSTLELGDSALYLCASRQGSSYGYTFGSGTRLTVV.

The count of this clone is one. This sequence joins TRBV2 and TRBJ2-7; 7 bases match TRBD1. The V gene's germline CDR1 is SNHLY and CDR2 FYNNEI. The CDR3 runs to 14 residues. V gave up 5 bases and J gave up 4 bases; unmatched junction bases: 8. The CDR3 DNA is TGTGCCAGCAGTAACGACAGGGTAGAATACGAGCAGTACTTC. This translates into CASSNDRVEYEQYF.

This clone has ten or more counts. This chain uses TRBV4-2 with TRBJ1-3, with D possibly matching TRBD1 (5 bases). Germline CDR1 LGHNA, CDR2 YNFKEQ. V was shortened by 4 bases and J by 2 bases, with 9 bases between the two germline ends. This CDR3 spans 14 amino acids. CDR3 amino acids: CASSPRGAGNTIYF. The CDR3 nucleotides read TGTGCCAGCAGCCCCCGGGGGGCTGGAAACACCATATATTTT.

This clone was picked up many times. This chain connects TRBV12-3 or TRBV12-4 to TRBJ2-1; D call uncertain. The CDR3 runs to 14 residues. V was clipped by 7 bases and J by 4 bases, with 14 bases between them. CDR3 nucleotide sequence: TGTGCCAGCACCCCCGTGGGTAGTTACAATGAGCAGTTCTTC. This codes for CASTPVGSYNEQFF.

The CDR3 sequence: CASSNSRDRGNTIYF. In DNA form, the CDR3 reads TGTGCCAGCAGTAATTCCCGGGACAGGGGAAACACCATATATTTT. The chain combines TRBV6-1 with TRBJ1-3; TRBD1 aligns across 8 bases. This CDR3 is built from 15 residues. V lost 5 bases and J lost 4; bases outside the gene matches: 7. The V gene's germline CDR1 is MNHNS and CDR2 SASEGT.

The sample holds many counts of this clone. The chain uses TRBV12-3 or TRBV12-4 and TRBJ2-3, with D possibly called TRBD1 or TRBD2 (5 bases each). The CDR3 spans 15 residues. V was trimmed by 7 bases and J by 2 bases, leaving 16 bases between them. In DNA form, the CDR3 reads TGTGCCAGCACCATCGCGTGGGGGATCACAGATACGCAGTATTTT. It translates to CASTIAWGITDTQYF.

This clone was detected a few times. The rearrangement joins TRBV6-1 to TRBJ2-3, with D perhaps matching TRBD2 (6 bases). The CDR3 contains 16 residues. Trimming shortened V by 4 bases and J by 3 bases, and 17 bases separated the two germline ends. From germline, CDR1 is MNHNS and CDR2 SASEGT. The CDR3 DNA is TGTGCCAGCAGTGCTTCTAGCGTGAGTACTACAGATACGCAGTATTTT. Its translation is CASSASSVSTTDTQYF.

Details on this clone: An end of the junction does not agree with germline; a read error may underlie this. V is TRBV11-3 and J is TRBJ2-2; TRBD1 or TRBD2 may be the D gene (5 bases each). The CDR3 is made up of 16 amino acids. The germline CDR1 and CDR2 sequences are SGHNT and YENEEA. The CDR3: CASSPMGPAYAGELFF. CDR3 DNA: TGTGCCAGCAGCCCGATGGGACCTGCTTACGCCGGTGAGCTGTTTTTT.

V and J are TRBV6-1 and TRBJ2-7, with TRBD1 matching 9 bases. The V gene's germline CDR1 is MNHNS and CDR2 SASEGT. J gave up 4 bases and V 8 bases, and 15 bases lay outside the gene matches. This CDR3 is 16 amino acids long. DNA of the CDR3: TGTGCCAGCTTCGACAGGGGGACTATCGTGAGTTACGAGCAGTACTTC. This encodes CASFDRGTIVSYEQYF.

The chain links TRBV30 to TRBJ2-1; 9 bases align to TRBD2. The J segment lost 8 bases and the V segment lost 3 bases, leaving 11 bases of the junction unmatched. The CDR3 runs 15 residues. Germline V gene data show CDR1 as GTSNPN and CDR2 as SVGIG (reference sequence). The CDR3 nucleotides are TGTGCCTGGAGCGAAGGGGCGGGAGGGTCCGATGAGCAGTTCTTC. This translates into CAWSEGAGGSDEQFF.

Regarding this clone: One junction end disagrees with the germline gene, perhaps due to a read error. CDR3: CSARMGREDSYNDQFF. The CDR3 DNA sequence: TGCAGTGCTAGAATGGGACGGGAGGACTCCTACAATGATCAGTTCTTC. V usage is TRBV20-1 and J usage is TRBJ2-1; 7 bases are a match to TRBD2. CDR3 length: 16 residues. In germline, CDR1 is DFQATT, CDR2 SNEGSKA (reference sequence).

The chain uses TRBV12-3 or TRBV12-4 and TRBJ2-4; tentatively, D is TRBD1 (5 bases). Deletions cut 3 bases from V and 1 base from J, with 10 bases between. The CDR3 spans 15 residues. The CDR3 loop reads CASSLDMGAKNIQYF. DNA of the CDR3: TGTGCCAGCAGTTTGGACATGGGTGCCAAAAACATTCAGTACTTC.

This clone came up a few times. V and J are TRBV6-1 and TRBJ2-1, with TRBD1 identical over 7 bases. Per the germline V gene, CDR1 is MNHNS and CDR2 is SASEGT. The CDR3 has 14 amino acids. J lost 7 bases, V lost 10 bases, and 13 bases had no gene match. This CDR3 reads CANNRGTVKNEQFF. The DNA of the CDR3 is TGTGCCAACAACCGAGGGACAGTCAAAAATGAGCAGTTCTTC.

This clone is categorized as medium-sized. The rearrangement joins TRBV6-4 to TRBJ2-3; the D is unclear. The V end was cut by 7 bases, the J end by 3 bases, with 14 bases between. Per the germline V gene, CDR1 is MRHNA and CDR2 is SNTAGT. The CDR3 extends over 14 amino acids. The CDR3, as DNA: TGTGCCAGCACCCAAGAGGCTGGAACAGATACGCAGTATTTT. As protein: CASTQEAGTDTQYF.

In its sample, this clone was seen a few times. The chain links TRBV6-1 to TRBJ1-2, with a tentative D call TRBD1 (5 bases). Trimming left V 6 bases short and J 7 bases short, with 21 bases between. The CDR3 sequence is 15 residues long. Germline V gene sequence: CDR1 MNHNS, CDR2 SASEGT. CDR3 sequence: CASSGDGAGYGGYTF. The CDR3 DNA reads TGTGCCAGCAGCGGGGATGGGGCGGGGTACGGTGGCTACACCTTC.

The CDR3 loop is CATSATGLAWGTGELFF. The CDR3 DNA reads as TGTGCCACCAGTGCTACGGGACTAGCGTGGGGCACCGGGGAGCTGTTTTTT. The chain links TRBV24-1 to TRBJ2-2; TRBD2 matches at 10 bases. The V segment lost 5 bases and the J segment 4 bases; nucleotides outside the gene matches: 9. The CDR3 covers 17 residues. CDR1 and CDR2 (germline): KGHDR, SFDVKD.

Only a few counts were recorded for this clone. The chain links TRBV28 to TRBJ2-1; D gene uncertain. V lost 6 bases and J 15 bases, leaving 21 bases between the germline ends. Germline CDR1 is MDHEN and CDR2 is SYDVKM. The CDR3 is made up of 13 amino acids. In nucleotides, the CDR3 is TGTGCCAGCAGGAGGACCCCCAAGTACGAGGCGTTCTTC. Its protein is CASRRTPKYEAFF.

J is TRBJ2-1 and V is TRBV20-1; 12 nucleotides align to TRBD2. The CDR3 runs to 14 residues. Per germline, CDR1 DFQATT and CDR2 SNEGSKA (reference sequence). The ends lost 5 bases at V and 4 bases at J; junction bases unmatched: 3. CDR3 in amino acids: CSAPGTSGYNEQFF. Written as DNA, the CDR3 is TGCAGTGCTCCGGGGACTAGCGGGTACAATGAGCAGTTCTTC.

Turning to this clone: One end of the junction does not line up with germline, which may come from a read error. As DNA, the CDR3 is TGTGCCAGTAGCTTAGGACTAGCAGGCTACGAGCACTACTTC. It codes for CASSLGLAGYEHYF. The chain recombines TRBV11-2 with TRBJ2-7; 8 nucleotides align to TRBD2. This CDR3 is 14 amino acids long. Germline V gene lookup returns CDR1 SGHAT and CDR2 FQNNGV.

This clone was picked up many times. The same CDR3 also results from other DNA sequences found in this sample. The V gene is TRBV9, the J gene TRBJ2-2; 8 bases are a match to TRBD2. CDR1 SGDLS and CDR2 YYNGEE come from the germline V gene. The CDR3 is made up of 16 amino acids. V lost 2 bases and J lost 1; bases outside the gene matches: 4. The CDR3 protein is CASSVWTSRNTGELFF. CDR3 bases: TGTGCCAGCAGCGTCTGGACTAGCCGGAACACCGGGGAGCTGTTTTTT.

This clone was counted ten times or more. This sample also contains other DNA sequences that code for the same CDR3. This chain links TRBV19 with TRBJ2-7; D tentatively reads TRBD1 or TRBD2 (5 bases each). Germline CDR1 LNHDA, CDR2 SQIVND (reference sequence). V lost 6 bases, J lost 6 bases, and 15 bases lay in between. The CDR3 has 13 amino acids. The CDR3 here is CASSPGRHGEQYF. The CDR3 bases are TGTGCCAGTAGCCCGGGACGCCACGGCGAGCAGTACTTC.

A few counts support this clone. The rearrangement uses TRBV6-6 and TRBJ2-7; D gene unclear. The CDR3 length is 16 residues. CDR1 MNHNY and CDR2 SVGAGI come from the germline V gene (reference sequence). V was shortened by 0 bases and J by 3 bases, with 15 bases between the two germline ends. CDR3 sequence: CASSYSSGRLSYEQYF. In nucleotides, the CDR3 is TGTGCCAGCAGTTACTCATCGGGTCGCTTGAGCTACGAGCAGTACTTC.

This clone was counted between two and nine times. Given a much more abundant clone one base away, this may be a read error. The chain couples TRBV18 to TRBJ1-5; D is unresolved. Germline CDR1 KGHSH, CDR2 LQKENI. The CDR3 is made up of 17 amino acids. V was cut by 6 bases and J by 3 bases, with 21 bases left in between. The DNA for the CDR3 is TGTGCCAGCTCTCCAGGAATGGGGATTTCCCTCAATCAGCCCCAGCATTTT. Translation gives CASSPGMGISLNQPQHF. The full variable domain, with the rest looked up from reference TRBV18 and TRBJ1-5, is NAGVMQNPRHLVRRRGQEARLRCSPMKGHSHVYWYRQLPEEGLKFMVYLQKENIIDESGMPKERFSAEFPKEGPSILRIQQVVRGDSAAYFCASSPGMGISLNQPQHFGDGTRLSIL.

By share of the sample, this clone is medium-sized (0.01 to 0.1%). The V and J genes are TRBV12-3 or TRBV12-4 and TRBJ2-7; 7 positions match TRBD2. The CDR3 length is 14 residues. With V trimmed by 1 base and J by 3 bases, 3 bases remained unmatched. The CDR3: CASSLGDYYYEQYF. In DNA, the CDR3 is TGTGCCAGCAGTTTAGGGGACTACTACTACGAGCAGTACTTC.

This clone was seen repeatedly, ten times or more. The chain couples TRBV30 to TRBJ1-5; tentatively, D is TRBD1 (5 bases). The CDR3 sequence is 15 residues long. Germline CDR1 GTSNPN, CDR2 SVGIG (reference sequence). The V end was cut by 2 bases, the J end by 3 bases, with 14 bases between. The chain's CDR3 is CAWSTGTFVNQPQHF. Here the CDR3 DNA reads TGTGCCTGGAGTACCGGGACTTTCGTCAATCAGCCCCAGCATTTT.